A selection of T cell receptor beta chains follows, all from one sample in a study of T cells in Graves' hyperthyroidism and ophthalmopathy. Each CDR3 protein gets one entry after TCRdb re-called the multiplex PCR reads with MiXCR. The table includes about 560,000 distinct CDR3 sequences, around 14% detected once. Material for sequencing was blood. The receptors were sampled from a woman in her thirties with Graves' hyperthyroidism. Both conserved end residues are part of each CDR3. D genes are given only for firm matches. Rows give clone size only sometimes, using once, few, many, or a class for an expanded clone.

D gene | J gene | V gene | clone size | CDR3 DNA | CDR3 protein
. | TRBJ1-1 | TRBV29-1 | . | TGCAGCATAGCAGGGCGGAACGCGCCTGAAGCTTTCTTT | CSIAGRNAPEAFF
TRBD1 | TRBJ2-7 | TRBV12-3/TRBV12-4 | many | TGTGCCAGCAGTTCCGAAGACAGGGGCAAATACGAGCAGTACTTC | CASSSEDRGKYEQYF
TRBD1 | TRBJ2-7 | TRBV20-1 | many | TGCAGTGCTAGAACGGGGACAGATCTACGAGGGCAGTACTTC | CSARTGTDLRGQYF
TRBD1 | TRBJ2-1 | TRBV9 | . | TGTGCCAGCAGTAACCGGGACAGCAACAATGAGCAGTTCTTC | CASSNRDSNNEQFF
TRBD2 | TRBJ2-5 | TRBV7-2 | few | TGTGCCAGCAGCTTAGGAGTAGCGGGAGGGAAAGAGACCCAGTACTTC | CASSLGVAGGKETQYF
. | TRBJ1-3 | TRBV11-2 | . | TGTGCCAGCAGCTTAGTGACAGGTTTCTCTGGAAACACCATATATTTT | CASSLVTGFSGNTIYF
. | TRBJ1-2 | TRBV24-1 | few | TGTGCCACCAGTGATATGGTTGGCTACACCTTC | CATSDMVGYTF
TRBD2 | TRBJ2-1 | TRBV6-5 | many | TGTGCCAGCAGTTACTTGGCTAGCGGGAGGGGGGATGAGCAGTTCTTC | CASSYLASGRGDEQFF
. | TRBJ1-4 | TRBV6-5 | . | TGTGCCAGCAGTTACCGATCACAGGCAACTAATGAAAAACTGTTTTTT | CASSYRSQATNEKLFF
. | TRBJ1-2 | TRBV5-5 | few | TGTGCCAGCAGCTTGGCATCTTCCCTTAGGGGCTACACCTTC | CASSLASSLRGYTF
. | TRBJ2-6 | TRBV5-1 | many | TGCGCCAGCAGCCCATCAAGGGGGTCGGCTGGGGCCAACGTCCTGACTTTC | CASSPSRGSAGANVLTF
TRBD1 | TRBJ1-6 | TRBV27 | few | TGTGCCAGCAGCACAGGGGACCGAAATTCACCCCTCCACTTT | CASSTGDRNSPLHF
. | TRBJ2-7 | TRBV19 | . | TGTGCCAGTAGCACATACAGGTCCTACGAGCAGTACTTC | CASSTYRSYEQYF
TRBD1 | TRBJ1-1 | TRBV7-2 | . | TGTGCCAGCAGCTCTTACAGGGGCACTGAAGCTTTCTTT | CASSSYRGTEAFF
. | TRBJ2-7 | TRBV27 | . | TGTGCCAGCAGTCAAAAACAGGGATTCTCACCTTTTTACGAGCAGTACTTC | CASSQKQGFSPFYEQYF
TRBD1 | TRBJ2-1 | TRBV12-3/TRBV12-4 | many | TGTGCCAGCAGTTTCATGACAGGGACCTACAATGAGCAGTTCTTC | CASSFMTGTYNEQFF
TRBD2 | TRBJ2-2 | TRBV9 | . | TGTGCCAGCAGCTCAGAAGCCGGGACTAGCGGTAACACCGGGGAGCTGTTTTTT | CASSSEAGTSGNTGELFF
. | TRBJ2-5 | TRBV24-1 | . | TGTGCCACCAGTAGCCTTTCGGACCAAAAAGAGACCCAGTACTTC | CATSSLSDQKETQYF
. | TRBJ1-6 | TRBV27 | many | TGTGCCAGCAGTTTAGTCAATTCACCCCTCCACTTT | CASSLVNSPLHF
. | TRBJ1-1 | TRBV7-3 | many | TGTGCCAGCAGCCGGTTGGTGAACACTGAAGCTTTCTTT | CASSRLVNTEAFF
. | TRBJ2-1 | TRBV24-1 | . | TGTGCCACCAGTGATGTGGCTAGCGCCCCGGGTTTAGAGCAGTTCTTC | CATSDVASAPGLEQFF
TRBD1 | TRBJ2-1 | TRBV13 | many | TGTGCCAGCAGCGGACGGGACAGGGGGCCTTACAATGAGCAGTTCTTC | CASSGRDRGPYNEQFF
. | TRBJ1-5 | TRBV19 | . | TGTGCCAGTAGTATCATTCAGGGGAGAGGGTATCAGCCCCAGCATTTT | CASSIIQGRGYQPQHF
TRBD2 | TRBJ2-3 | TRBV10-1 | . | TGCGCCAGCAGTGAGTCGCTAGCGGGAGCGGGCCCGGATACGCAGTATTTT | CASSESLAGAGPDTQYF
. | TRBJ2-2 | TRBV2 | many | TGTGCCAGCCTTGGGAGAACGGCCGGGGAGCTGTTTTTT | CASLGRTAGELFF
. | TRBJ1-5 | TRBV29-1 | many | TGCAGCTATGCTACAGGGAGCAGCAATCAGCCCCAGCATTTT | CSYATGSSNQPQHF
. | TRBJ2-7 | TRBV10-3 | . | TGTGCCATCAGTGTGGAGTACCACGAGCAGTACTTC | CAISVEYHEQYF
. | TRBJ1-1 | TRBV7-2 | many | TGTGCCAGCAGCTTAAACAACCGCTTGAACACTGAAGCTTTCTTT | CASSLNNRLNTEAFF
TRBD2 | TRBJ2-7 | TRBV7-9 | . | TGTGCCAGCAGCTTGTCCCAGGGACTAGCGGGATACGAGCAGTACTTC | CASSLSQGLAGYEQYF
. | TRBJ1-2 | TRBV6-1 | . | TGTGCCAGCGCCCCGGGGGGAGAGGCTGGCTACACCTTC | CASAPGGEAGYTF
. | TRBJ2-7 | TRBV20-1 | many | TGCAGTGCAACACCTACCTGGCAGGCGCTGAACGAGCAGTACTTC | CSATPTWQALNEQYF
. | TRBJ1-1 | TRBV20-1 | many | TGCAGTGCTAGAGTAGGTTCGGGGAACACTGAAGCTTTCTTT | CSARVGSGNTEAFF
TRBD1 | TRBJ1-5 | TRBV20-1 | many | TGCAGTGCCCGGGGACAGGGAGATCAGCCCCAGCATTTT | CSARGQGDQPQHF
. | TRBJ2-7 | TRBV6-2/TRBV6-3 | . | TGTGCCAGCAGTTACCCTCACCTATCCTACGAGCAGTACTTC | CASSYPHLSYEQYF
TRBD2 | TRBJ2-7 | TRBV7-2 | . | TGTGCCAGCAGCTTAGAAGCCCTCCTAGCGGGAGGCAACGAGCAGTACTTC | CASSLEALLAGGNEQYF
TRBD2 | TRBJ2-1 | TRBV30 | . | TGTGCCTGGAGTGTAGTGGGGGGACTAGCGGGAGGTGAGCAGTTCTTC | CAWSVVGGLAGGEQFF
TRBD1 | TRBJ2-3 | TRBV19 | many | TGTGCCAGTAGTATGACAGGGGAAGATACGCAGTATTTT | CASSMTGEDTQYF
. | TRBJ1-2 | TRBV18 | . | TGTGCCAGCTCACCCGCCCAGGGACACGGTCCGTATGGCTACACCTTC | CASSPAQGHGPYGYTF
TRBD1 | TRBJ1-1 | TRBV28 | many | TGTGCCAGCAGTCCCAGGGGGAAGGGGGCGCATCATGACACTGAAGCTTTCTTT | CASSPRGKGAHHDTEAFF
. | TRBJ2-3 | TRBV9 | many | TGTGCCAGCAGTGTAGCGGATACGCAGTATTTT | CASSVADTQYF
. | TRBJ1-6 | TRBV7-6 | . | TGTGCCAGCAGCTTCCGCCGACCGGGGGGCCTCAATTCACCCCTCCACTTT | CASSFRRPGGLNSPLHF